The 17 T cell receptor beta chains reported below all come from one sample, sequenced in a study of T cell responses to AZD1222 COVID-19 vaccine. Here immunoSEQ multiplex PCR was the method, and the copy in TCRdb shows in-frame clones only, minus some. Among 150,000 to 200,000 clones listed, approximately 91% were seen once. Specimen: peripheral blood, collected on day 0 of AZD1222 vaccination. Receptor source: an adult in good health.

The rearrangement links TRBV4-2 to TRBJ1-2; 7 nucleotides match TRBD1. Trimming cost V 5 bases and J 4 bases; bases outside gene matches: 10. Germline V gene sequence: CDR1 LGHNA, CDR2 YNFKEQ. The CDR3 sequence is 15 residues long. CDR3 sequence: CASSFRTGGGYGYTF. The CDR3 coding sequence is TGTGCCAGCAGCTTCCGGACAGGAGGCGGCTATGGCTACACCTTC.

This chain uses TRBV29-1 with TRBJ2-1; D could derive from TRBD1 or TRBD2 (5 bases each). In germline, CDR1 is SQVTM, CDR2 ANQGSEA. Trimming removed 0 bases from V and 6 bases from J, with 12 bases in between. The CDR3 loop spans 14 amino acids. The CDR3 DNA follows: TGCAGCGTTGAAGAAGGCGGGCAGGGCAATGAGCAGTTCTTC. Protein product: CSVEEGGQGNEQFF.

This CDR3 reads CASSLEAPGRSNYGYTF. For the CDR3, the DNA is TGTGCCAGCAGTTTGGAGGCCCCCGGCAGGTCTAACTATGGCTACACCTTC. The chain recombines TRBV27 with TRBJ1-2; D is uncertain. The CDR3 extends over 17 amino acids. V was cut by 3 bases and J by 0 bases, with 17 bases left in between. The germline gives CDR1 MNHEY, CDR2 SMNVEV (reference sequence).

V is TRBV19 and J is TRBJ1-1; weak D call: TRBD1 (5 bases). The length of the CDR3 is 13 residues. Germline values: CDR1 LNHDA, CDR2 SQIVND (reference sequence). Trimming removed 8 bases from V and 6 bases from J, with 16 bases in between. The CDR3 reads CASLAGGTAEAFF. The CDR3, as DNA: TGTGCCAGTCTTGCCGGGGGGACCGCTGAAGCTTTCTTT.

The DNA for the CDR3 is TGTGCCAGCAGCCAAGAATCTAGCGGGGGCCGCTACGAGCAGTACTTC. It yields the protein CASSQESSGGRYEQYF. The V gene is TRBV4-2, the J gene TRBJ2-7, with 10 bases matching TRBD2. Trimming at V came to 0 bases and at J to 3 bases, leaving 5 bases not matched to a gene. The germline CDR1 and CDR2 sequences are LGHNA and YNFKEQ. The CDR3 sequence is 16 residues long.

The chain has TRBV4-3 and TRBJ1-2; D remains ambiguous. Germline-derived CDR1 and CDR2 are LGHNA and YSLEER. The CDR3 contains 14 residues. V lost 0 bases and J lost 2, with 7 bases in between. CDR3 in amino acids: CASSQDGQNYGYTF. In DNA form, the CDR3 reads TGCGCCAGCAGCCAAGACGGGCAGAACTATGGCTACACCTTC.

Written as DNA, the CDR3 is TGCGCCAGCAGCCTTCCGACTAGCGGGGTGGACTACGAGCAGTACTTC. This gives the protein CASSLPTSGVDYEQYF. This chain links TRBV5-1 with TRBJ2-7; 11 nucleotides match TRBD2. The CDR3 consists of 16 residues. Germline CDR1 SGHRS, CDR2 YFSETQ. J was trimmed by 3 bases and V by 4 bases; bases with no gene match: 9.

The V call is TRBV28, the J call TRBJ1-1, with D maybe TRBD1 (6 bases). V was clipped by 10 bases and J by 7 bases, with 13 bases between them. Germline CDR1 reads MDHEN; CDR2 reads SYDVKM. This CDR3 spans 11 amino acids. The CDR3: CAIQGYGEAFF. CDR3 DNA: TGTGCCATACAGGGCTACGGTGAAGCTTTCTTT.

This clone was counted once. This sequence joins TRBV4-3 and TRBJ2-3; 15 bases line up with TRBD2. Germline loops: CDR1 LGHNA, CDR2 YSLEER. This CDR3 contains 19 residues. The ends lost 1 base at V and 6 bases at J; junction bases unmatched: 11. In nucleotides, the CDR3 is TGCGCCAGCAGCCAAGCCGTGGGGACTAGCGGGGGGAGCCGGGATACGCAGTATTTT. It translates to CASSQAVGTSGGSRDTQYF.

The rearrangement uses TRBV4-2 and TRBJ1-5, with 7 bases identical to TRBD1. CDR3 length: 16 amino acids. Germline V lookup: CDR1 LGHNA, CDR2 YNFKEQ. V lost 1 base to trimming and J lost 6 bases; unmatched junction nucleotides: 9. The CDR3 reads CASSQGTAGGIQPQHF. DNA for the CDR3: TGTGCCAGCAGCCAAGGAACGGCAGGGGGAATTCAGCCCCAGCATTTT.

CDR3 DNA sequence: TGTGCCAGCAGCCAGGGACGGCAGAACATGAACACTGAAGCTTTCTTT. Protein sequence: CASSQGRQNMNTEAFF. The chain recombines TRBV7-8 with TRBJ1-1; weak D call: TRBD1 (5 bases). Germline assignment: CDR1 SGHVS and CDR2 FQNEAQ. V was cut by 5 bases and J by 0 bases, with 16 bases left in between. This CDR3 contains 16 residues. Combining the CDR3 with reference TRBV7-8 and TRBJ1-1 gives the whole variable domain GAGVSQSPRYKVAKRGQDVALRCDPISGHVSLFWYQQALGQGPEFLTYFQNEAQLDKSGLPSDRFFAERPEGSVSTLKIQRTQQEDSAVYLCASSQGRQNMNTEAFFGQGTRLTVV.

The CDR3 reads CASSQRTASNEKLFF. The CDR3, as DNA: TGCGCCAGCAGCCAACGGACAGCTAGTAATGAAAAACTGTTTTTT. The chain is built from TRBV4-3 and TRBJ1-4, with D possibly TRBD1 on 6 matching bases. This CDR3 is built from 15 residues. Germline V lookup: CDR1 LGHNA, CDR2 YSLEER. Trimming pared 2 bases from V and 4 bases from J, leaving 11 bases between.

This rearrangement joins TRBV3-1 (or the pseudogene TRBV3-2) to TRBJ1-6; the D gene is possibly TRBD1 (5 bases). This CDR3 spans 15 amino acids. The V gene lost 4 bases and the J gene lost 7 bases, with 14 bases spanning the gap. From germline, CDR1 is LGHDT and CDR2 YNNKEL (reference sequence). This CDR3 reads CASSLGTGGNSPLHF. The CDR3, as DNA: TGTGCCAGCAGCCTGGGAACAGGAGGGAATTCACCCCTCCACTTT.

V is TRBV5-6 and J is TRBJ2-7; TRBD2 matches 8 bases. Germline CDR1 reads SGHDT; CDR2 reads YYEEEE. Trimming took 4 bases from V and 0 from J; bases not matched to a gene: 6. The CDR3 extends over 15 amino acids. The CDR3 here is CASSRLASHSYEQYF. CDR3 coding DNA: TGTGCCAGCAGCAGACTAGCGTCCCACTCCTACGAGCAGTACTTC.

The chain joins TRBV5-1 to TRBJ1-1; weak D call: TRBD1 (5 bases). This CDR3 spans 15 amino acids. V was pared by 4 bases and J by 4 bases, with 17 bases between. CDR1 and CDR2 from the germline V gene are SGHRS and YFSETQ. CDR3 in DNA: TGCGCCAGCAGCCCGGGGTCGGGGGGTCGCACTGAAGCTTTCTTT. Translated: CASSPGSGGRTEAFF.

This sequence joins TRBV19 and TRBJ2-1; 7 nucleotides line up with TRBD2. With 5 bases clipped from V and 4 bases from J, the junction kept 8 bases outside the gene matches. The CDR3 has 15 amino acids. Germline lookup yields CDR1 LNHDA and CDR2 SQIVND (reference sequence). This chain's CDR3 is CASSVPGGGYNEQFF. The CDR3 DNA sequence: TGTGCCAGTAGTGTCCCTGGGGGGGGATACAATGAGCAGTTCTTC.

The V gene is TRBV5-4, the J gene TRBJ1-1; 8 bases fit TRBD1. There are 15 residues in the CDR3. Looked up from germline, CDR1 is SGHNT and CDR2 is YYREEE (reference sequence). After removal of 3 bases from V and 6 bases from J, the junction contained 10 bases not matched to a gene. The CDR3 reads CASSSPLAGGAEAFF. Here the CDR3 DNA reads TGTGCCAGCAGCTCCCCTCTGGCAGGGGGCGCTGAAGCTTTCTTT.